This T cell receptor beta chain came from a study of Ad26.COV2.S vaccination and SARS-CoV-2 variants. Across the whole study: This donor came from the COV1001 trial of Ad26.COV2.S. Once or twice, 56 days apart, Ad26.COV2.S was delivered intramuscularly.

Notes on the study in general: Post-vaccination spike-specific CD8+ and CD4+ T cell responses reportedly had substantial breadth.

The table came from immunoSEQ multiplex PCR; TCRdb's copy has only in-frame clones and leaves some out. Of approximately 350,000 clones listed, over 75% are singletons. Treatment described: roughly 20 received Ad26.COV2.S at low or high dose, single or two shots; roughly five received placebo; per-sample allocation not given. On day 63 after the first injection, vaccine and placebo recipients gave samples. As its vector, the vaccine had Ad26, which expressed Wuhan-strain SARS-CoV-2 spike. Comment on this clone: The target antigen is unknown.

Germline CDR1 and CDR2: MNHEY and SVGEGT. The CDR3 has 16 residues. V was clipped by 4 bases and J by 1 base, with 17 bases between them. Material: peripheral blood, obtained in a trial of Ad26.COV2.S vaccine versus placebo. The chain joins TRBV6-2 or TRBV6-3 to TRBJ2-7, with a weak D call TRBD1 (5 bases). The receptor was isolated from a person aged 18-65 years who received the Ad26.COV2.S COVID-19 vaccine or a placebo. In nucleotides, the CDR3 is TGTGCCAGCAGTTCGCTCCCACCGACAGCTTCCTACGAGCAGTACTTC. It specifies CASSSLPPTASYEQYF.